The T cell receptor (beta chain) under discussion was sequenced for a study of post-analysis software for immune sequencing data. V dropped 3 bases and J dropped 7 bases, with 9 bases sitting between them. The CDR3 has 12 residues. Study-wide results and caveats: Among multiple sclerosis patients, normalized Chao1 diversity was significantly below that of controls. Five or six TRBV segments were significantly more frequent in patients than in controls. TRBV5-6, TRBV5-1 and TRBV20-1 were among these segments.

This clonotype turned up a few times. Its cognate antigen is unknown. The TCR beta cDNA libraries carried unique molecular identifiers. TCRdb reprocessed the PCR reads via MiXCR and lists one record per CDR3 protein. The table has roughly 870,000 distinct CDR3 sequences, approximately 57% seen once. The receptor comes from a girl aged 10 to 17 with multiple sclerosis. J is TRBJ1-2 and V is TRBV12-3 or TRBV12-4, with D tentatively TRBD1 (5 bases). The sequenced sample consisted of blood. Here the CDR3 DNA reads TGTGCCAGCAGTTTCCTCGGGGGTGGCTACACCTTC. Translating it yields CASSFLGGGYTF.